This entry lists 15 T cell receptor beta chains sequenced from one sample in a study of T cells in Graves' hyperthyroidism and ophthalmopathy. TCR beta CDR3 sequences were amplified from RNA transcripts. The HTBI primer set was used in a first-round RT-PCR of the TCR CDR3. TCRdb passed the multiplex PCR reads through MiXCR, listing each CDR3 protein once. The table lists about 150,000 distinct CDR3 sequences, 22% of them singletons, with over 60% in the top ten. Sequencing was performed on blood. These TCRs come from a woman aged 50 to 60 with Graves' hyperthyroidism that later progressed to Graves' ophthalmopathy.

Points on this clonotype: The junction departs from germline at one end; a sequencing error may be responsible. The chain carries TRBV5-1 and TRBJ1-1; TRBD1 matches 7 bases. Germline lookup yields CDR1 SGHRS and CDR2 YFSETQ. The CDR3 contains 15 residues. This CDR3 is CASSLAGTANAEAFF. CDR3 bases: TGCGCCAGCAGCTTGGCCGGGACAGCGAACGCTGAAGCTTTCTTT. Variable domain in full (rest from reference TRBV5-1 and TRBJ1-1): KAGVTQTPRYLIKTRGQQVTLSCSPISGHRSVSWYQQTPGQGLQFLFEYFSETQRNKGNFPGRFSGRQFSNSRSEMNVSTLELGDSALYLCASSLAGTANAEAFFGQGTRLTVV.

This chain uses TRBV6-5 with TRBJ1-1; D is unclear. This CDR3 is 12 amino acids long. Trimming removed 8 bases from V and 4 bases from J, with 11 bases in between. Germline V gene data show CDR1 as MNHEY and CDR2 as SVGAGI. The CDR3 DNA sequence: TGTGCCAGCGCATTTGGACTCACTGAAGCTTTCTTT. As protein: CASAFGLTEAFF.

This clonotype was seen many times. J is TRBJ2-7 and V is TRBV18, with TRBD2 as a possible D gene (6 bases). Between the trimmed V and J ends, which lost 3 bases and 5 bases, there was a span of 14 bases. Germline V lookup: CDR1 KGHSH, CDR2 LQKENI. The CDR3 is 14 residues long. The CDR3 DNA reads as TGTGCCAGCTCACCTGACTACGGGAGTGACGAGCAGTACTTC. Amino acids: CASSPDYGSDEQYF.

The chain is built from TRBV29-1 and TRBJ2-1; D might be TRBD2 (6 bases). V dropped 4 bases and J dropped 10 bases, with 8 bases sitting between them. CDR1 and CDR2 from the germline V gene are SQVTM and ANQGSEA. The CDR3 covers 10 residues. CDR3 DNA: TGCAGCGTTGGGCTAGCGGAGCAGTTCTTC. Its protein is CSVGLAEQFF.

The chain has TRBV20-1 and TRBJ1-6; 10 nucleotides agree with TRBD1. In germline, CDR1 is DFQATT, CDR2 SNEGSKA (reference sequence). The junction had 4 bases not matched to a gene; V was cut back by 7 bases and J by 10 bases. This CDR3 has 12 residues. Here the CDR3 DNA reads TGCAGTGGACAGGGGGCAGGGTCACCCCTCCACTTT. This codes for CSGQGAGSPLHF.

This clonotype occurred many times. CDR3 DNA sequence: TGTGCCAGCAGCTCTAAAACAGTTTTGAACACTGAAGCTTTCTTT. Encoded protein: CASSSKTVLNTEAFF. The V and J genes are TRBV7-8 and TRBJ1-1; D remains ambiguous. V was shortened by 4 bases and J by 0 bases, with 12 bases between the two germline ends. Germline CDR1 and CDR2: SGHVS and FQNEAQ. This CDR3 region has 15 residues.

The V call is TRBV29-1, the J call TRBJ1-1; TRBD1 might be the D (5 bases). The CDR3 has 16 amino acids. V lost 6 bases and J lost 0, with 20 bases in between. Germline lookup yields CDR1 SQVTM and CDR2 ANQGSEA. The CDR3 coding sequence is TGCAGCGTACCGAAAACAGGTTGGGGCATGAACACTGAAGCTTTCTTT. Its translation is CSVPKTGWGMNTEAFF.

A few counts support this clonotype. V gene TRBV12-3 or TRBV12-4 combines with J gene TRBJ2-6; 8 bases line up with TRBD1. The J segment lost 4 bases and the V segment lost 0 bases, leaving 11 bases of the junction unmatched. This CDR3 comprises 19 residues. Written as DNA, the CDR3 is TGTGCCAGCAGTTTAGCGCTGGGGACAGGCCGGGGAGGGGCCAACGTCCTGACTTTC. This codes for CASSLALGTGRGGANVLTF.

This clonotype turned up a few times. The CDR3 region is CASSDRANQPQHF. CDR3 DNA: TGTGCCAGCTCAGACAGGGCCAATCAGCCCCAGCATTTT. The chain is built from TRBV28 and TRBJ1-5; 7 nucleotides agree with TRBD1. The germline V gene has CDR1 MDHEN and CDR2 SYDVKM. The CDR3 consists of 13 residues. V was pared by 8 bases and J by 3 bases, with 4 bases of the junction left unmatched.

The V call is TRBV5-1, the J call TRBJ2-7; TRBD1 matches at 10 bases. CDR3 length: 14 residues. Germline V gene lookup returns CDR1 SGHRS and CDR2 YFSETQ. Unmatched junction bases numbered 6, after V lost 4 bases and J lost 5 bases. The CDR3, as DNA: TGCGCCAGCAGCGTTTCCGGGACAGGGGACGAGCAGTACTTC. Its protein is CASSVSGTGDEQYF. Complete variable domain (other parts from reference TRBV5-1 and TRBJ2-7): KAGVTQTPRYLIKTRGQQVTLSCSPISGHRSVSWYQQTPGQGLQFLFEYFSETQRNKGNFPGRFSGRQFSNSRSEMNVSTLELGDSALYLCASSVSGTGDEQYFGPGTRLTVT.

The chain couples TRBV7-2 to TRBJ2-6; D call uncertain. In germline, CDR1 is SGHTA, CDR2 FQGNSA. The CDR3 is 15 amino acids. V gave up 1 base and J gave up 4 bases, with 8 bases separating them. The CDR3 here is CASSLEPLGANVLTF. The DNA of the CDR3 is TGTGCCAGCAGCTTAGAGCCGCTCGGGGCCAACGTCCTGACTTTC. The variable domain in full, completed from reference TRBV7-2 and TRBJ2-6, reads GAGVSQSPSNKVTEKGKDVELRCDPISGHTALYWYRQSLGQGLEFLIYFQGNSAPDKSGLPSDRFSAERTGGSVSTLTIQRTQQEDSAVYLCASSLEPLGANVLTFGAGSRLTVL.

This chain links TRBV5-1 with TRBJ1-4; D not certain. In germline, CDR1 is SGHRS, CDR2 YFSETQ. The CDR3 spans 13 residues. The V end was cut by 4 bases, the J end by 5 bases, with 9 bases between. CDR3 in amino acids: CASSPGFNEKLFF. In DNA form, the CDR3 reads TGCGCCAGCAGCCCGGGCTTCAATGAAAAACTGTTTTTT. The full variable domain, in which reference TRBV5-1 and TRBJ1-4 provide the parts outside the CDR3, is KAGVTQTPRYLIKTRGQQVTLSCSPISGHRSVSWYQQTPGQGLQFLFEYFSETQRNKGNFPGRFSGRQFSNSRSEMNVSTLELGDSALYLCASSPGFNEKLFFGSGTQLSVL.

This clonotype was counted many times. The chain has TRBV12-3 or TRBV12-4 and TRBJ2-1, with 13 bases identical to TRBD2. J lost 6 bases, V lost 5 bases, and 16 bases had no gene match. The CDR3 contains 19 residues. The CDR3 protein is CASSLPRRTSGSRGNEQFF. Written as DNA, the CDR3 is TGTGCCAGCAGTCTTCCTAGGCGGACTAGCGGGAGTCGGGGCAATGAGCAGTTCTTC.

This clonotype showed up many times. This chain connects TRBV5-6 to TRBJ2-3; 9 nucleotides align to TRBD2. Unmatched junction bases numbered 8, after V lost 4 bases and J lost 2 bases. CDR3 length: 16 residues. Germline V CDR1 and CDR2: SGHDT, YYEEEE. DNA for the CDR3: TGTGCCAGCAGCACCGGGACTAGCCAGCTCACAGATACGCAGTATTTT. As protein: CASSTGTSQLTDTQYF.

This chain uses TRBV5-1 with TRBJ2-7; D is ambiguous. Germline V gene data show CDR1 as SGHRS and CDR2 as YFSETQ. CDR3 length: 14 amino acids. Trimming removed 3 bases at V and 7 bases at J, with 17 bases between. The CDR3 region is CASSSTDLIGEQYF. The DNA for the CDR3 is TGCGCCAGCAGCTCAACGGACCTGATAGGGGAGCAGTACTTC.